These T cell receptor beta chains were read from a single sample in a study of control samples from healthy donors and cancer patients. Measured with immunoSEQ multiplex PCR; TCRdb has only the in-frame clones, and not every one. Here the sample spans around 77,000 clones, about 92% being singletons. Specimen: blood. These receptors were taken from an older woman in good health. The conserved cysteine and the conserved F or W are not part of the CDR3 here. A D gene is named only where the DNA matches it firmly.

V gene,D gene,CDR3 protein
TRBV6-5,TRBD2,ASSYGLAAETEQF
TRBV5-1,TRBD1,ASSAGTGLGDTQY
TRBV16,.,ASSQGGQEINQPQH
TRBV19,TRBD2,ASSKRGGVSENIQY
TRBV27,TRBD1,ASSKTGTGERTEAF
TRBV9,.,ASTPGSGNTIY
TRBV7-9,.,ASSLAGGINEQF
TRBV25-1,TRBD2,ASSVLAGGRGEQF
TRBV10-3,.,AISEQTGTNEKLF
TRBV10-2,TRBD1,ASRQGAGFYGYT